Detailed here is one T cell receptor (beta chain). The antigen is not known. The germline V gene encodes CDR1 SGHRS and CDR2 YFSETQ. V lost 3 bases to trimming and J lost 10 bases; unmatched junction nucleotides: 6. This CDR3 spans 13 amino acids. Primed by a sample-barcoded 5' primer and a J-beta primer mix, a second PCR proceeded for about 6 to 12 cycles. Every sample gave at least 2.5 million paired-end reads containing CDR3. In TCRdb, the 5' RACE reads were re-called with MiXCR into one record per CDR3 protein. The top ten clones hold 15% of a sample with 650,000 to 700,000 distinct CDR3 sequences, about 30% of them seen once. The data were taken from a study of blood T cells in healthy people across ages. Points from the study as a whole: Per-million-T-cell TCR beta diversity fell roughly linearly with age.

The V call is TRBV5-1, the J call TRBJ2-1, with 8 bases fitting TRBD2. This clonotype was sampled from a woman at least 80 years old in good health. The specimen was blood. In DNA, the CDR3 is TGCGCCAGCAGCTACCCGGGACTAGTCGAGCAGTTCTTC. The encoded protein is CASSYPGLVEQFF.